Listed below are T cell receptor beta chains from one sample, sequenced in a study of regulatory T cells in long-lasting Graves disease. MiXCR, applied by TCRdb to the multiplex PCR reads, yields one record per CDR3 protein. The sample holds around 480,000 distinct CDR3 sequences, around 15% seen once. This sample was shared with a second study, whose subject was T cells in Graves' hyperthyroidism and ophthalmopathy.

The sample was peripheral blood mononuclear cells (PBMCs), taken at new diagnosis, from a patient treated with antithyroid drugs. The source of these receptors is a woman aged 35-60 years with Graves disease. Both conserved end residues are part of each CDR3.

len	v_gene	CDR3aa
16	TRBV5-6	CASSLVPGQGAVKRYF
16	TRBV7-9	CASSLGGDLRNQPQHF
11	TRBV3-1	CASSQGQEQYF
16	TRBV19	CASSAGQISTNEKLFF
14	TRBV7-8	CASSLALGFYGYTF
14	TRBV12-3/TRBV12-4	CASSWGSYNSPLHF
14	TRBV11-2	CASSPGGGGNEQFF
16	TRBV7-9	CASSSGTGHYSYEQYF
13	TRBV2	CASIGDPGIEAFF
15	TRBV7-9	CASSPETGRDSPLHF
14	TRBV2	CASSYRDRPYEQYF
16	TRBV3-1	CASSPRQGAIISEAFF
12	TRBV6-1	CASSRIQGGYTF
16	TRBV12-5	CASGLSRSGVIPEAFF
15	TRBV6-2/TRBV6-3	CASSGLAGGGEEQFF
12	TRBV15	CATSRSETEAFF
15	TRBV7-9	CASSLAGGAPTEAFF